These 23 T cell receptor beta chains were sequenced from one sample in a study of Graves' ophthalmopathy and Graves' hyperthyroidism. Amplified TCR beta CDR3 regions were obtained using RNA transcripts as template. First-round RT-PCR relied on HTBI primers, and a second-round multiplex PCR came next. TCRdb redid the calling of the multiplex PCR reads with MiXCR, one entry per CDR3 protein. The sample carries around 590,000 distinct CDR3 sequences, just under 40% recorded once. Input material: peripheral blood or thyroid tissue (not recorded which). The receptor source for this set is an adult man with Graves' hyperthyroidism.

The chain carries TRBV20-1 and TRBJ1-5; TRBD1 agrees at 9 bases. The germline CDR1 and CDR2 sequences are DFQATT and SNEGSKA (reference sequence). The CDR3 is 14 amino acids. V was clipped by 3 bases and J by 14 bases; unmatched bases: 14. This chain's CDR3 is CSARLPGQGPYEHF. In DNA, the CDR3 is TGCAGTGCTAGGTTGCCGGGACAGGGACCCTACGAGCATTTT.

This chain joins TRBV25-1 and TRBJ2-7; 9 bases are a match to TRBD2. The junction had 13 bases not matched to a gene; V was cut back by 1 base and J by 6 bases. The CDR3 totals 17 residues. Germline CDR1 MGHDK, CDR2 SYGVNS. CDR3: CASSELGLAGMIGEQYF. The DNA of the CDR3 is TGTGCCAGCAGTGAATTAGGGCTAGCGGGAATGATCGGCGAGCAGTACTTC.

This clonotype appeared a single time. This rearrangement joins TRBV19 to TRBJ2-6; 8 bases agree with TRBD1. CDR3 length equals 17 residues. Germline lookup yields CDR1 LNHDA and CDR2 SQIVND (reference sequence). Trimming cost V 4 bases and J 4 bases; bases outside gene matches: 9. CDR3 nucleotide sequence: TGTGCCAGTAGTACGGGCGACAGGGGATCAGGGGCCAACGTCCTGACTTTC. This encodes CASSTGDRGSGANVLTF. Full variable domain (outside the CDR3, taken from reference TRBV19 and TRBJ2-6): DGGITQSPKYLFRKEGQNVTLSCEQNLNHDAMYWYRQDPGQGLRLIYYSQIVNDFQKGDIAEGYSVSREKKESFPLTVTSAQKNPTAFYLCASSTGDRGSGANVLTFGAGSRLTVL.

CDR3 in amino acids: CASSVPGTGELFF. The CDR3 DNA sequence: TGTGCCAGCAGCGTACCGGGCACCGGGGAGCTGTTTTTT. The chain carries TRBV9 and TRBJ1-4; D ambiguous. The J call may be mistaken, given a closer DNA end match to TRBJ2-2. Germline V gene sequence: CDR1 SGDLS, CDR2 YYNGEE. CDR3 length equals 13 residues.

The CDR3 DNA follows: TGTGCCAGTAGTAGCCCGGGACTGGAAAATAACTATGGCTACACCTTC. This sequence encodes CASSSPGLENNYGYTF. The rearrangement links TRBV19 to TRBJ1-2; the D gene is possibly TRBD1 (5 bases). CDR1 is LNHDA and CDR2 is SQIVND in the germline V gene (reference sequence). Trimming removed 4 bases from V and 1 base from J, with 16 bases in between. This CDR3 comprises 16 residues.

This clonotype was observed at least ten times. The CDR3 bases are TGTGCCAGCAGCCCACAGGGTTCCGGTTTTAACTATGGCTACACCTTC. Translated: CASSPQGSGFNYGYTF. This chain links TRBV7-2 with TRBJ1-2; maybe TRBD1 (6 bases). Trimming shortened V by 5 bases and J by 1 base, and 17 bases separated the two germline ends. The CDR3 has 16 residues. Germline V gives CDR1 SGHTA, CDR2 FQGNSA.

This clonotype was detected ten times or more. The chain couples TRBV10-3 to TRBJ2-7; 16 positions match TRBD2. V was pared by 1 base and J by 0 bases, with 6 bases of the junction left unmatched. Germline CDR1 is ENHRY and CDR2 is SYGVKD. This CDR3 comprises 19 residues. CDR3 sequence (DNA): TGTGCCATCAGTGAGTTGGGACTAGCGGGAGGGAGGCGCTCCTACGAGCAGTACTTC. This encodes CAISELGLAGGRRSYEQYF.

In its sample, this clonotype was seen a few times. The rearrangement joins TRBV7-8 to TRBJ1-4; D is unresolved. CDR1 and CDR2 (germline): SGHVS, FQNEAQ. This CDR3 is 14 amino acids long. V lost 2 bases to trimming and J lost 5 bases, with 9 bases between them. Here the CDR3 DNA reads TGTGCCAGCAGCTTAAGTAATATAAATGAAAAACTGTTTTTT. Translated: CASSLSNINEKLFF.

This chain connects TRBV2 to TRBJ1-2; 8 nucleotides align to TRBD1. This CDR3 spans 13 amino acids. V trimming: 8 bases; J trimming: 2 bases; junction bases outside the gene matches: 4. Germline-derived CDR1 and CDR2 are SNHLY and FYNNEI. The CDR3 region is CASVDRGNYGYTF. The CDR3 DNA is TGTGCCAGCGTCGACAGGGGCAACTATGGCTACACCTTC. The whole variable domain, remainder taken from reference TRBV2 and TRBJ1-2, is EPEVTQTPSHQVTQMGQEVILRCVPISNHLYFYWYRQILGQKVEFLVSFYNNEISEKSEIFDDQFSVERPDGSNFTLKIRSTKLEDSAMYFCASVDRGNYGYTFGSGTRLTVV.

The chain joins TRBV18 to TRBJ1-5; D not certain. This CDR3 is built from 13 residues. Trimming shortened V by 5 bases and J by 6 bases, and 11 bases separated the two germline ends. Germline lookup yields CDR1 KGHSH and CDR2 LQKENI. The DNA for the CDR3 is TGTGCCAGCTCAGGGCGGACTGCTCAGCCCCAGCATTTT. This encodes CASSGRTAQPQHF.

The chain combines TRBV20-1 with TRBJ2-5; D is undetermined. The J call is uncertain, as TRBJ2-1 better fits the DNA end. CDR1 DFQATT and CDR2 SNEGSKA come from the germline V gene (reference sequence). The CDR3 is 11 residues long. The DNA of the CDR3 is TGCAGTGCTAGATTCCTCTCTGAGCAGTTCTTC. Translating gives CSARFLSEQFF.

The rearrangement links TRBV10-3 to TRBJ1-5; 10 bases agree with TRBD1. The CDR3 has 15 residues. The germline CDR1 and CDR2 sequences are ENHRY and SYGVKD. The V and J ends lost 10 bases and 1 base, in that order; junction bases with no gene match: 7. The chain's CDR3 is CASRRQGASNQPQHF. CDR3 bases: TGTGCCAGCAGGCGACAGGGGGCCAGCAATCAGCCCCAGCATTTT.

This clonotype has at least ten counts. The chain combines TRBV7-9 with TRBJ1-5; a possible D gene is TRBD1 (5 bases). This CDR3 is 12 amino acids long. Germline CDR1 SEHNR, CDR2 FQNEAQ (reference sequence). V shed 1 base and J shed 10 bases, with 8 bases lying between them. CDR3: CASSLEGHPQHF. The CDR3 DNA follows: TGTGCCAGCAGCTTAGAAGGACACCCCCAGCATTTT.

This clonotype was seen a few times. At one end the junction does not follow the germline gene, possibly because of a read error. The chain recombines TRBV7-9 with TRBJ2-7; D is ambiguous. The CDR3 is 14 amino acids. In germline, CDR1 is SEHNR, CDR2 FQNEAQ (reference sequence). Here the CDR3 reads CASSLAPRSYKQYF. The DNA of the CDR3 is TGTGCCAGCAGCTTAGCCCCCCGCTCCTACAAGCAGTACTTC.

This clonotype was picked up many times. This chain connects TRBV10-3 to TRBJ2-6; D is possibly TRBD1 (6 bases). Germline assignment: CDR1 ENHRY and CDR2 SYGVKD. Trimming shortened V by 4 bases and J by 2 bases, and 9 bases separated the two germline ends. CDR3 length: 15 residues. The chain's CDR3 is CAISVQGPGANVLTF. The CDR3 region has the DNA TGTGCCATCAGTGTGCAGGGGCCTGGGGCCAACGTCCTGACTTTC.

CDR3 sequence (DNA): TGCAGCGGGGGTTTCCCCCTCGAGCAGTACTTC. Translation: CSGGFPLEQYF. The chain is built from TRBV29-1 and TRBJ2-7, with D hard to call. Per germline, CDR1 SQVTM and CDR2 ANQGSEA. The CDR3 is made up of 11 amino acids. Between the trimmed V and J ends, which lost 7 bases and 6 bases, there was a span of 13 bases.

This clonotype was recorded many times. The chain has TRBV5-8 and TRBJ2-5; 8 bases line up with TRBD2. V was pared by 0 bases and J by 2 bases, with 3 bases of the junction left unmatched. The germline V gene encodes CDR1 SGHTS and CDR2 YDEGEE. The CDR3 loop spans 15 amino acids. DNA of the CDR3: TGTGCCAGCAGCTTGGTAGCGGGGAAACAAGAGACCCAGTACTTC. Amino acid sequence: CASSLVAGKQETQYF.

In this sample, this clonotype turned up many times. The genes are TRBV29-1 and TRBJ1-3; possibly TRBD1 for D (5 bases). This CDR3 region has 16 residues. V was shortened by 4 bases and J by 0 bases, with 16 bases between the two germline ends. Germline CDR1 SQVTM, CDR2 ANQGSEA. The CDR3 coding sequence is TGCAGCGTTGTAGACCCTGGACACCTCTCTGGAAACACCATATATTTT. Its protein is CSVVDPGHLSGNTIYF.

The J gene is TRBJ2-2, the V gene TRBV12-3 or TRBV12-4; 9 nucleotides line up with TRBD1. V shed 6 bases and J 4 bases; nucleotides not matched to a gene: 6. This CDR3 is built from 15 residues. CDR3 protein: CASRKGGQGTGELFF. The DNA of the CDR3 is TGTGCCAGCAGAAAAGGGGGACAGGGCACCGGGGAGCTGTTTTTT.

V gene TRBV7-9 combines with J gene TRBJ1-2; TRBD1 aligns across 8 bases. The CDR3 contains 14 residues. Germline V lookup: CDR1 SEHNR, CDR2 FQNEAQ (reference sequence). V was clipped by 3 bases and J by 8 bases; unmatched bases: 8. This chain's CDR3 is CASSFRDRTWGYTF. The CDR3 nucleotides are TGTGCCAGCAGCTTCCGGGACAGGACCTGGGGCTACACCTTC.

The CDR3 reads CASTPGLWEAFF. The CDR3 nucleotides are TGTGCCAGCACCCCCGGGTTGTGGGAAGCTTTCTTT. This chain connects TRBV27 to TRBJ1-1; no firm D call. Trimming removed 7 bases at V and 8 bases at J, with 14 bases between. The CDR3 sequence is 12 residues long. Per germline, CDR1 MNHEY and CDR2 SMNVEV (reference sequence).

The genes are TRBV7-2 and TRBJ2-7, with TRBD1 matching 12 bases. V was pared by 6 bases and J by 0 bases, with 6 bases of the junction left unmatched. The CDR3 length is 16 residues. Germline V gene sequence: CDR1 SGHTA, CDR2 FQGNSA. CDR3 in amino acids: CASSDGTGGNSYEQYF. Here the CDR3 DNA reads TGTGCCAGCAGTGACGGGACAGGGGGCAACTCCTACGAGCAGTACTTC. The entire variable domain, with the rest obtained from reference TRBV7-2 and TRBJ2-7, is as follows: GAGVSQSPSNKVTEKGKDVELRCDPISGHTALYWYRQSLGQGLEFLIYFQGNSAPDKSGLPSDRFSAERTGGSVSTLTIQRTQQEDSAVYLCASSDGTGGNSYEQYFGPGTRLTVT.

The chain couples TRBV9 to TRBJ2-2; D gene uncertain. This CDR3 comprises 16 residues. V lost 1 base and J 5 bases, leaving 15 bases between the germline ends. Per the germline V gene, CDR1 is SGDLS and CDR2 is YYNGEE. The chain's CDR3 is CASSVKPISPTGELFF. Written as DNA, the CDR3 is TGTGCCAGCAGCGTAAAGCCGATCAGCCCGACCGGGGAGCTGTTTTTT.